This is a list of T cell receptor beta chains from one sample in a study of Ad26.COV2.S vaccination and SARS-CoV-2 variants. Generated by immunoSEQ multiplex PCR, the TCRdb table keeps only in-frame clones and is missing some. In the table there are a few hundred thousand clones, more than 75% of which are singletons. This specimen consisted of peripheral blood, obtained in a trial of Ad26.COV2.S vaccine versus placebo. These receptors were collected from a person between 18 and 65 years old who received the Ad26.COV2.S COVID-19 vaccine or a placebo. Each CDR3 is given with its conserved first and last residue. The D gene is left open where the match is weak. Clone size appears in some rows only: once, few, many, or a class for an expanded clone.

NA	NA	TRBV14	TRBJ1-2	TGTGCCAGCAGCCAAGATTGGGACGTCCATCGGGGCTATGGCTACACCTTC	CASSQDWDVHRGYGYTF
NA	NA	TRBV5-5	TRBJ2-7	TGTGCCAGCAGCTTGGCAGGGGAACTCTACGAGCAGTACTTC	CASSLAGELYEQYF
NA	TRBD1	TRBV6-2/TRBV6-3	TRBJ1-3	TGTGCCAGCAGTTACCCTGGGACAGGGCAGCGGAACACCATATATTTT	CASSYPGTGQRNTIYF
NA	NA	TRBV10-3	TRBJ2-1	TGTGCCATCAGTGAGCGGGCGGGGAACAATGAGCAGTTCTTC	CAISERAGNNEQFF
NA	TRBD1	TRBV28	TRBJ1-5	TGTGCCAGCAGTTCGGACAGGGGAGTGGGTCAGCCCCAGCATTTT	CASSSDRGVGQPQHF
once	NA	TRBV7-9	TRBJ2-7	TGTGCCAGCAGCTCCCCTGGGCCCGACAGCCCGGCCTACGAGCAGTACTTC	CASSSPGPDSPAYEQYF
NA	NA	TRBV28	TRBJ2-4	TGTGCCAGCAGGGCCGGAGGTAAAAACATTCAGTACTTC	CASRAGGKNIQYF
NA	NA	TRBV29-1	TRBJ1-2	TGCAGCGGTGCCTCAGGGTTGGGCTACACCTTC	CSGASGLGYTF
NA	NA	TRBV18	TRBJ1-1	TGTGCCAGCTCACCGTCTGGCAGGGACACTGAAGCTTTCTTT	CASSPSGRDTEAFF
NA	TRBD1	TRBV7-9	TRBJ2-1	TGTGCCAGCAGCCCCCCGGGACAGGTTGGTGAGCAGTTCTTC	CASSPPGQVGEQFF
NA	TRBD1	TRBV10-1	TRBJ1-1	TGCGCCAGCAGTGAGTCAAGGGGGCGAAGCACTGAAGCTTTCTTT	CASSESRGRSTEAFF
NA	NA	TRBV18	TRBJ2-2	TGTGCCAGCTCTCCAGCCGAGGGTGGCACCGGGGAGCTGTTTTTT	CASSPAEGGTGELFF
NA	NA	TRBV10-2	TRBJ2-3	TGCGCCAGCATTTTAACGCTTTCGACAGGCGCGAGCGTAGATACGCAGTATTTT	CASILTLSTGASVDTQYF
NA	TRBD1	TRBV5-6	TRBJ2-7	TGTGCCAGCAGCGCGTTACAGGGGGTAGACCCCTACGAGCAGTACTTC	CASSALQGVDPYEQYF
NA	NA	TRBV6-2/TRBV6-3	TRBJ1-5	TGTGCCAGCAGCTCTAACCCCCAGGGAGCCCAGCATTTT	CASSSNPQGAQHF
NA	NA	TRBV6-6	TRBJ2-5	TGTGCCAGCCTAAGGGGCCTAGAAGAGACCCAGTACTTC	CASLRGLEETQYF
once	NA	TRBV7-2	TRBJ1-5	TGTGCCAGCAGCTTGACAGGAAATCAGCCCCAGCATTTT	CASSLTGNQPQHF
NA	TRBD2	TRBV10-2	TRBJ2-1	TGCGCCAGCAGTGAGGTCAGGGGACTAGCCCTTACAGGGCAGTTCTTC	CASSEVRGLALTGQFF
NA	NA	TRBV5-6	TRBJ1-3	TGTGCCAGGACAACAAGATCCTCTGGAAACACCATATATTTT	CARTTRSSGNTIYF
NA	TRBD1	TRBV6-2/TRBV6-3	TRBJ2-7	TGTGCCAGCAGCAACCGGGACAGGGTCCCCTACGAGCAGTACTTC	CASSNRDRVPYEQYF
NA	NA	TRBV28	TRBJ1-2	TGTGCCAGCACCTTGCTACCTGGTCCGGGGGCGATTCTGTATGACTACACCTTC	CASTLLPGPGAILYDYTF
NA	TRBD2	TRBV4-3	TRBJ2-7	TGCGCCAGCAGCCAAGCCGGAAGCGGGACTCACTACGAGCAGTACTTC	CASSQAGSGTHYEQYF
NA	TRBD1	TRBV4-1	TRBJ1-2	TGCGCCAGCAGCCACGCCCTACAGGGGCCCTATGGCTACACCTTC	CASSHALQGPYGYTF
NA	NA	TRBV9	TRBJ1-6	TGTGCCAGCAGTCAGATGGGGGGCTCGGGGTCACCCCTCCACTTT	CASSQMGGSGSPLHF
NA	TRBD1	TRBV7-6	TRBJ2-1	TGTGCCAGCAGCTTAAGAAGGGACAGCTACAATGAGCAGTTCTTC	CASSLRRDSYNEQFF
NA	NA	TRBV30	TRBJ1-5	TGTGCCTGGAGTCTAGGAGGCAATCAGCCCCAGCATTTT	CAWSLGGNQPQHF
NA	NA	TRBV14	TRBJ2-1	TGTGCCAGCAGCCACGATTTGGCCAATGAGCAGTTCTTC	CASSHDLANEQFF
NA	NA	TRBV7-8	TRBJ1-5	TGTGCCAGCAGCACCCCGGGAGGGACCAGTCAGCCCCAGCATTTT	CASSTPGGTSQPQHF
NA	TRBD1	TRBV4-1	TRBJ1-5	TGCGCCAGCAGCCAAGGCCCGACAGGGGGCGTTCAGCCCCAGCATTTT	CASSQGPTGGVQPQHF
NA	NA	TRBV18	TRBJ1-2	TGTGCCAGCTCACCGGGAGGGGCGCGCGGCCAATATGGCTACACCTTC	CASSPGGARGQYGYTF
once	NA	TRBV7-2	TRBJ1-3	TGTGCCAGCAGCTTCTCCTTGAGCTCTGGAAACACCATATATTTT	CASSFSLSSGNTIYF
once	NA	TRBV4-3	TRBJ2-1	TGCGCCAGCAGCCAAGATTCAGGGCCCTACAATGAGCAGTTCTTC	CASSQDSGPYNEQFF
NA	NA	TRBV6-2/TRBV6-3	TRBJ1-2	TGTGCCAGCAGTTACTTGGGCCCAGCCGGGTCCTATGGCTACACCTTC	CASSYLGPAGSYGYTF
NA	TRBD2	TRBV7-2	TRBJ2-5	TGTGCCAGCAGCGTGGGACTAGTAAGGGAGACCCAGTACTTC	CASSVGLVRETQYF
NA	TRBD2	TRBV19	TRBJ2-4	TGTGCCAGTAGTAGGACTAGCGGGGCCTTTGGGGCCAAAAACATTCAGTACTTC	CASSRTSGAFGAKNIQYF
NA	NA	TRBV5-1	TRBJ2-4	TGCGCCAGCAGCTTGGGGCAGGCGAACAAAAACATTCAGTACTTC	CASSLGQANKNIQYF
NA	NA	TRBV11-2	TRBJ2-2	TGTGCCAGCAGCTCGGGAGTTTACACCGGGGAGCTGTTTTTT	CASSSGVYTGELFF
NA	NA	TRBV6-5	TRBJ2-7	TGTGCCAGCAGTTCCAGGACAGATTTTAGCTCCTACGAGCAGTACTTC	CASSSRTDFSSYEQYF
NA	NA	TRBV7-9	TRBJ1-1	TGTGCCAGCGATGGGAACACTGAAGCTTTCTTT	CASDGNTEAFF
NA	NA	TRBV3-1/TRBV3-2	TRBJ2-5	TGTGCCAGCAGCCAAGTGGCAGGAGGGGAGACCCAGTACTTC	CASSQVAGGETQYF
few	TRBD1	TRBV7-3	TRBJ2-7	TGTGCCAGCAGCATGGGACAGGGTTTATCCTACGAGCAGTACTTC	CASSMGQGLSYEQYF
NA	NA	TRBV6-6	TRBJ1-5	TGTGCCAGCAGGGGCGGCGTCAATCAGCCCCAGCATTTT	CASRGGVNQPQHF
NA	NA	TRBV30	TRBJ2-3	TGTGCCTGGGGCCCCGGGGGGCCCACAGATACGCAGTATTTT	CAWGPGGPTDTQYF
NA	NA	TRBV2	TRBJ1-2	TGTGCCAGCAATCCACAGACCTATGGCTACACCTTC	CASNPQTYGYTF
NA	NA	TRBV10-2	TRBJ2-1	TGCGCCAGCAGTGAGTTCTTGGTCTTC	CASSEFLVF
NA	TRBD1	TRBV12-3/TRBV12-4	TRBJ2-7	TGTGCCAGCGCGACAGGGTGGGTCCACGAGCAGTACTTC	CASATGWVHEQYF
once	TRBD2	TRBV5-1	TRBJ2-3	TGCGCCAGCAGCTCTAGCGGGGGCGCCGGGGATACGCAGTATTTT	CASSSSGGAGDTQYF
NA	NA	TRBV28	TRBJ1-1	TGTGCCAGCAGTCCAGTACCTCCTGAAGCTTTCTTT	CASSPVPPEAFF
NA	NA	TRBV3-1/TRBV3-2	TRBJ1-3	TGTGCCAGCAGCCAAGATCCGGGGGTCTCTGGAAACACCATATATTTT	CASSQDPGVSGNTIYF
NA	NA	TRBV7-2	TRBJ2-1	TGTGCCAGCAGCTTCACAGGGGAGGGCAATGAGCAGTTCTTC	CASSFTGEGNEQFF
once	TRBD2	TRBV7-2	TRBJ2-7	TGTGCCAGCAGCTTAGGTATCGGGACTAACTACGAGCAGTACTTC	CASSLGIGTNYEQYF
NA	TRBD1	TRBV9	TRBJ2-6	TGTGCCAGCAGCGTAAACAGGGGCGCTGGGGCCAACGTCCTGACTTTC	CASSVNRGAGANVLTF
once	NA	TRBV12-3/TRBV12-4	TRBJ1-2	TGTGCCAGCAGCCCAGACCCAAACTATGGCTACACCTTC	CASSPDPNYGYTF
NA	NA	TRBV2	TRBJ2-3	TGTGCCAGCAGGACTCGAGGGGCGCAAAGCACAGATACGCAGTATTTT	CASRTRGAQSTDTQYF